The 30 T cell receptor beta chains below all came from one sample that was sequenced in a study of neurological immune-mediated disorders. TCRdb independently ran MiXCR on the 5' RACE reads; one entry per CDR3 protein. In the table there are tens of thousands of distinct CDR3 sequences, roughly 4.5% of which are singletons. The specimen sequenced was PBMCs. Every receptor here comes from a man aged 25 to 40 with multiple sclerosis.

The table lists this clonotype with many counts. The V call is TRBV29-1, the J call TRBJ1-1; D might be TRBD1 (5 bases). The V gene lost 3 bases and the J gene lost 2 bases, with 16 bases spanning the gap. The germline V gene has CDR1 SQVTM and CDR2 ANQGSEA. This CDR3 spans 15 amino acids. CDR3 region: CSVDRDGHGNTEAFF. The CDR3, as DNA: TGCAGCGTTGACCGAGATGGACACGGCAACACTGAAGCTTTCTTT.

This clonotype has only a few counts. This chain uses TRBV5-8 with TRBJ1-2, with 7 nucleotides matching TRBD1. This CDR3 contains 16 residues. CDR1 is SGHTS and CDR2 is YDEGEE in the germline V gene. The trim removed 4 bases at V and 4 bases at J, leaving 13 bases unmatched. CDR3 loop: CASSPDRVPTSYGYTF. In nucleotides, the CDR3 is TGTGCCAGCAGCCCTGACAGGGTACCAACCTCCTATGGCTACACCTTC.

This clonotype was counted many times. The CDR3 protein is CASSLVPAEAFF. The CDR3 DNA follows: TGTGCCAGCAGCTTAGTTCCAGCTGAAGCTTTCTTT. The chain links TRBV7-9 to TRBJ1-1, with D unclear. The germline CDR1 and CDR2 sequences are SEHNR and FQNEAQ (reference sequence). The CDR3 totals 12 residues. Trimming left V 1 base short and J 6 bases short, with 6 bases between.

This clonotype was observed many times. This chain links TRBV2 with TRBJ2-2, with 11 bases lining up with TRBD2. Trimming removed 7 bases from V and 3 bases from J; junction bases left unmatched: 7. CDR1 and CDR2 from the germline V gene are SNHLY and FYNNEI. The CDR3 has 16 residues. Here the CDR3 reads CASKVAGGQDTGELFF. The CDR3 DNA sequence: TGTGCCAGCAAGGTAGCGGGGGGGCAGGACACCGGGGAGCTGTTTTTT.

This clonotype was recorded many times. The rearrangement links TRBV6-5 to TRBJ1-1; 7 bases are a match to TRBD1. There are 14 residues in the CDR3. CDR1 is MNHEY, CDR2 SVGAGI, per germline. J gave up 4 bases and V 4 bases, and 6 bases lay outside the gene matches. CDR3 residues: CASSFDRVATEAFF. For the CDR3, the DNA is TGTGCCAGCAGTTTCGACAGGGTGGCCACTGAAGCTTTCTTT.

This clonotype was observed many times. The chain uses TRBV5-1 and TRBJ2-3; 10 bases match TRBD2. After removal of 3 bases from V and 4 bases from J, the junction contained 2 bases not matched to a gene. The CDR3 is 14 residues long. The V gene's germline CDR1 is SGHRS and CDR2 YFSETQ. The CDR3 DNA sequence: TGCGCCAGCAGCTCAGCGGGGGGGTCAGATACGCAGTATTTT. Its protein is CASSSAGGSDTQYF.

This clonotype was seen repeatedly, ten times or more. CDR3 sequence (DNA): TGTGCCAGCAGCTTAAGGGCGGGGGGTCCCTACAATGAGCAGTTCTTC. Translating it yields CASSLRAGGPYNEQFF. V gene TRBV7-9 combines with J gene TRBJ2-1; 8 bases agree with TRBD2. This CDR3 contains 16 residues. Trimming at V came to 2 bases and at J to 2 bases, leaving 5 bases not matched to a gene. Germline V CDR1 and CDR2: SEHNR, FQNEAQ (reference sequence). Together with reference TRBV7-9 and TRBJ2-1, the CDR3 gives the full variable domain: DTGVSQNPRHKITKRGQNVTFRCDPISEHNRLYWYRQTLGQGPEFLTYFQNEAQLEKSRLLSDRFSAERPKGSFSTLEIQRTEQGDSAMYLCASSLRAGGPYNEQFFGPGTRLTVL.

As for this clonotype: A junction end diverges from the germline sequence, so it may reflect a read error. The chain combines TRBV6-1 with TRBJ1-5; D unclear. The germline gives CDR1 MNHNS, CDR2 SASEGT. The CDR3 runs to 13 residues. The CDR3 nucleotides are TGTGCCAGCAGTTCGATCAGCAATCAGCCCCAGAATTTT. Protein: CASSSISNQPQNF.

This clonotype was counted many times. The CDR3 region has the DNA TGCAGTGCTAGAGGCTACAATGAGCAGTTCTTC. It translates to CSARGYNEQFF. The gene calls are TRBV20-1 and TRBJ2-1; no firm D call. Trimming removed 1 base from V and 3 bases from J, with 1 base in between. CDR1 and CDR2 from the germline V gene are DFQATT and SNEGSKA (reference sequence). The CDR3 has 11 amino acids.

The chain combines TRBV11-2 with TRBJ1-3; no clear D gene. V lost 4 bases and J 0 bases, leaving 10 bases between the germline ends. This CDR3 comprises 15 residues. Germline V CDR1 and CDR2: SGHAT, FQNNGV. The CDR3 is CASSSRGSSGNTIYF. In nucleotides, the CDR3 is TGTGCCAGCAGCTCCCGGGGTAGCTCTGGAAACACCATATATTTT.

The sample holds many counts of this clonotype. The rearrangement joins TRBV27 to TRBJ1-1; D is undetermined. V was shortened by 5 bases and J by 3 bases, with 10 bases between the two germline ends. The length of the CDR3 is 13 residues. Germline assignment: CDR1 MNHEY and CDR2 SMNVEV (reference sequence). The CDR3 bases are TGTGCCAGCAGTGCCTATCGAGACACTGAAGCTTTCTTT. It translates to CASSAYRDTEAFF.

This clonotype has at least ten counts. J is TRBJ2-1 and V is TRBV12-3 or TRBV12-4, with D tentatively TRBD1 or TRBD2 (5 bases each). The CDR3 is 15 amino acids. V gave up 1 base and J gave up 9 bases, with 16 bases separating them. The CDR3 loop reads CASSLGLRQRGEQFF. The DNA of the CDR3 is TGTGCCAGCAGTTTAGGTCTCCGCCAGAGGGGTGAGCAGTTCTTC.

The chain joins TRBV5-5 to TRBJ1-4; possibly TRBD1 for D (5 bases). Germline V lookup: CDR1 SGHKS, CDR2 YYEKEE (reference sequence). The CDR3 extends over 15 amino acids. V lost 4 bases, J lost 9 bases, and 19 bases lay in between. The DNA for the CDR3 is TGTGCCAGCAGCCCTCCGGGGACTGACCCGAAAAAACTGTTTTTT. It translates to CASSPPGTDPKKLFF. The whole variable domain, remainder taken from reference TRBV5-5 and TRBJ1-4, is DAGVTQSPTHLIKTRGQQVTLRCSPISGHKSVSWYQQVLGQGPQFIFQYYEKEERGRGNFPDRFSARQFPNYSSELNVNALLLGDSALYLCASSPPGTDPKKLFFGSGTQLSVL.

Ten or more counts support this clonotype. The chain joins TRBV7-2 to TRBJ2-1; D is ambiguous. Germline-derived CDR1 and CDR2 are SGHTA and FQGNSA. There are 11 residues in the CDR3. The ends were cut back, 6 bases at V and 8 bases at J, with 8 bases in the middle. The CDR3 loop is CASSLRYEQFF. CDR3 sequence (DNA): TGTGCCAGCAGTTTGCGGTATGAGCAGTTCTTC.

This clonotype was detected ten times or more. J is TRBJ2-1 and V is TRBV24-1; 7 bases agree with TRBD1. Germline-derived CDR1 and CDR2 are KGHDR and SFDVKD. J was trimmed by 9 bases and V by 0 bases; bases with no gene match: 4. The CDR3 loop spans 14 amino acids. The CDR3 loop is CATSDLQWDSEQFF. The CDR3 nucleotides are TGTGCCACCAGTGATTTGCAATGGGACAGTGAGCAGTTCTTC.

This clonotype was counted between two and nine times. The rearrangement joins TRBV20-1 to TRBJ2-2; tentatively, D is TRBD2 (5 bases). CDR1 is DFQATT and CDR2 is SNEGSKA in the germline V gene (reference sequence). Trimming stripped 3 bases from V and 3 bases from J, with 8 bases between. The CDR3 consists of 13 residues. CDR3 DNA sequence: TGCAGTGCTAGTCGGCGGGACACCGGGGAGCTGTTTTTT. Translation: CSASRRDTGELFF.

This clonotype was counted many times. The chain couples TRBV20-1 to TRBJ1-5; D is perhaps TRBD1 (5 bases). V dropped 0 bases and J dropped 7 bases, with 16 bases sitting between them. CDR1 and CDR2 from the germline V gene are DFQATT and SNEGSKA (reference sequence). The CDR3 extends over 15 amino acids. The DNA of the CDR3 is TGCAGTGCTAGAGATGTTGCCGGGGGGTGGCAGCCCCAGCATTTT. Amino acid sequence: CSARDVAGGWQPQHF.

This clonotype has more than one count but fewer than ten. The V and J genes are TRBV6-6 and TRBJ1-2; D unclear. Deletions cut 5 bases from V and 5 bases from J, with 12 bases between. The V gene's germline CDR1 is MNHNY and CDR2 SVGAGI (reference sequence). CDR3 length equals 13 residues. CDR3 in amino acids: CASSDGKYYGYTF. Written as DNA, the CDR3 is TGTGCCAGCAGTGACGGAAAGTATTATGGCTACACCTTC.

This clonotype was seen repeatedly, ten times or more. In DNA form, the CDR3 reads TGTGCCACCGGGCGGAATCTGGACACTGAAGCTTTCTTT. Protein: CATGRNLDTEAFF. The V call is TRBV12-3 or TRBV12-4, the J call TRBJ1-1; D remains ambiguous. The CDR3 loop spans 13 amino acids. V was trimmed by 10 bases and J by 3 bases, leaving 15 bases between them.

This clonotype was seen at least ten times. The chain couples TRBV4-1 to TRBJ1-6, with unresolved D. The germline CDR1 and CDR2 sequences are MGHRA and YSYEKL. This CDR3 spans 18 amino acids. V was trimmed by 1 base and J by 8 bases, leaving 21 bases between them. The CDR3 region is CASSQVQTKIVEDSPLHF. The CDR3, as DNA: TGCGCCAGCAGCCAAGTTCAGACTAAGATAGTCGAAGATTCACCCCTCCACTTT.

This clonotype was seen at least ten times. The chain combines TRBV15 with TRBJ2-7; 10 positions agree with TRBD1. CDR3 length: 16 residues. The V gene end was trimmed by 5 bases and the J gene end by 4 bases; junction bases not matched to a gene: 11. Germline V gene data show CDR1 as LNHNV and CDR2 as YYDKDF (reference sequence). In DNA, the CDR3 is TGTGCCACCAGCGAAGGGGCCGGGACAGGGGCGTACGAGCAGTACTTC. Encoded protein: CATSEGAGTGAYEQYF. The full variable domain, in which reference TRBV15 and TRBJ2-7 provide the parts outside the CDR3, is DAMVIQNPRYQVTQFGKPVTLSCSQTLNHNVMYWYQQKSSQAPKLLFHYYDKDFNNEADTPDNFQSRRPNTSFCFLDIRSPGLGDTAMYLCATSEGAGTGAYEQYFGPGTRLTVT.

This clonotype showed up many times. V usage is TRBV6-6 and J usage is TRBJ1-5, with 8 bases that match TRBD1. J lost 7 bases, V lost 7 bases, and 12 bases had no gene match. The CDR3 consists of 15 residues. Germline V gene sequence: CDR1 MNHNY, CDR2 SVGAGI (reference sequence). This CDR3 reads CASINGQGWYQPQHF. The DNA for the CDR3 is TGTGCCAGCATTAACGGACAGGGTTGGTACCAGCCCCAGCATTTT.

This clonotype was picked up many times. This chain links TRBV20-1 with TRBJ1-4, with TRBD1 matching over 7 bases. CDR1 and CDR2 (germline): DFQATT, SNEGSKA (reference sequence). With 4 bases clipped from V and 6 bases from J, the junction kept 5 bases outside the gene matches. The CDR3 is made up of 13 amino acids. The CDR3 here is CSATQGVHEKLFF. In DNA, the CDR3 is TGCAGTGCTACCCAGGGGGTGCATGAAAAACTGTTTTTT.

This clonotype appeared many times. J is TRBJ2-1 and V is TRBV12-3 or TRBV12-4; the match to TRBD1 covers 7 bases. V dropped 6 bases and J dropped 6; count of bases not matched to a gene: 2. The CDR3 runs to 12 residues. CDR3 amino acids: CASRQGLNEQFF. CDR3 DNA: TGTGCCAGCAGACAGGGGCTCAATGAGCAGTTCTTC.

The sample holds many counts of this clonotype. This chain uses TRBV20-1 with TRBJ1-2; D may be TRBD1 (6 bases). CDR1 is DFQATT and CDR2 is SNEGSKA in the germline V gene (reference sequence). This CDR3 region has 14 residues. V lost 0 bases to trimming and J lost 8 bases, with 16 bases between them. The DNA for the CDR3 is TGCAGTGCTAGAGACGGGCAGGGGCAAGGCGGCTACACCTTC. This translates into CSARDGQGQGGYTF.

This clonotype was counted at least ten times. The chain is built from TRBV10-3 and TRBJ1-1; D is perhaps TRBD1 (6 bases). V was shortened by 5 bases and J by 1 base, with 11 bases between the two germline ends. CDR1 is ENHRY, CDR2 SYGVKD, per germline. The CDR3 sequence is 14 residues long. CDR3 protein: CAISSLTGNTEAFF. The CDR3 coding sequence is TGTGCCATCAGTTCCCTGACAGGGAACACTGAAGCTTTCTTT.

The sample holds a few counts of this clonotype. The chain uses TRBV7-6 and TRBJ2-1, with D maybe TRBD1 (7 bases). Germline values: CDR1 SGHVS, CDR2 FNYEAQ. This CDR3 contains 15 residues. Trimming stripped 2 bases from V and 7 bases from J, with 15 bases between. DNA of the CDR3: TGTGCCAGCAGCTTAAGGAGGGGGCTCGGTAATGAGCAGTTCTTC. Amino acids: CASSLRRGLGNEQFF.

The chain joins TRBV24-1 to TRBJ2-2, with TRBD1 matching 9 bases. The germline V gene has CDR1 KGHDR and CDR2 SFDVKD. The CDR3 totals 16 residues. V lost 5 bases to trimming and J lost 6 bases; unmatched junction nucleotides: 9. The CDR3 DNA reads TGTGCCACCAGTGCCCGGGACAGGGCTAAACCCGGGGAGCTGTTTTTT. It yields the protein CATSARDRAKPGELFF.

This clonotype was seen at least ten times. The rearrangement joins TRBV3-1 to TRBJ2-3; D is undetermined. The germline gives CDR1 LGHDT, CDR2 YNNKEL (reference sequence). V was cut by 0 bases and J by 1 base, with 11 bases left in between. The CDR3 loop spans 16 amino acids. For the CDR3, the DNA is TGTGCCAGCAGCCAAGAAAAGCTCCTCCGCACAGATACGCAGTATTTT. Its translation: CASSQEKLLRTDTQYF.

This clonotype was seen ten or more times. The J gene is TRBJ2-7, the V gene TRBV14, with 10 bases identical to TRBD1. V lost 3 bases, J lost 5 bases, and 7 bases stayed unmatched. The germline V gene encodes CDR1 SGHDN and CDR2 FVKESK. CDR3 length: 15 residues. CDR3 protein: CASSQRDRGYHEQYV. CDR3 sequence (DNA): TGTGCCAGCAGCCAGAGGGACAGGGGATACCACGAGCAGTACGTC.